The 25 T cell receptor beta chains reported below all come from one sample, sequenced in a study of T cells after yellow fever vaccination. TCRdb reanalysed the 5' RACE reads using MiXCR and keeps one entry per CDR3 protein. In the table there are roughly 300,000 distinct CDR3 sequences, roughly 8.6% of which are singletons. The starting material was PBMCs, obtained about 49 days after the first yellow fever vaccination. The source is a man aged 18 to 35 who received the YFV17D yellow fever vaccine.

The genes are TRBV19 and TRBJ2-2; no clear D gene. Germline-derived CDR1 and CDR2 are LNHDA and SQIVND (reference sequence). The CDR3 is 13 residues long. V was shortened by 6 bases and J by 8 bases, with 13 bases between the two germline ends. CDR3 in DNA: TGTGCCAGTAGCCCGACCCCCGGTGGGGAGCTGTTTTTT. Translation: CASSPTPGGELFF.

The chain employs TRBV12-3 or TRBV12-4 and TRBJ1-2; D is unresolved. V was trimmed by 2 bases and J by 8 bases, leaving 9 bases between them. The CDR3 totals 12 residues. Written as DNA, the CDR3 is TGTGCCAGCAGTTTAATGGGTTGGGGCTACACCTTC. Amino acids: CASSLMGWGYTF.

This chain joins TRBV10-3 and TRBJ2-1; 13 bases match TRBD2. The CDR3 extends over 18 amino acids. The trim removed 5 bases at V and 3 bases at J, leaving 10 bases unmatched. Looked up from germline, CDR1 is ENHRY and CDR2 is SYGVKD. In nucleotides, the CDR3 is TGTGCCATCAGTCTGGGACTAGCGGGGCCGTACATCTACAATGAGCAGTTCTTC. Translated, it gives CAISLGLAGPYIYNEQFF.

This clonotype showed up many times. The DNA of the CDR3 is TGTGCCAGCAGCCAAGAATCGACTAGCGGGGGGGTACCGAAGTACTTC. This sequence encodes CASSQESTSGGVPKYF. The chain joins TRBV4-2 to TRBJ2-4; 14 nucleotides agree with TRBD2. The germline gives CDR1 LGHNA, CDR2 YNFKEQ. This CDR3 contains 16 residues. The V gene end was trimmed by 0 bases and the J gene end by 14 bases; junction bases not matched to a gene: 9.

This clonotype came up a few times. The chain links TRBV19 to TRBJ2-1; D call uncertain. The CDR3 loop spans 15 amino acids. V was pared by 5 bases and J by 3 bases, with 14 bases between. CDR1 LNHDA and CDR2 SQIVND come from the germline V gene (reference sequence). The CDR3 loop reads CASSPPELSYNEQFF. CDR3 bases: TGTGCCAGTAGTCCCCCCGAACTTAGCTACAATGAGCAGTTCTTC.

The rearrangement uses TRBV6-1 and TRBJ2-5; possibly TRBD2 for D (5 bases). The CDR3 is 18 amino acids. CDR1 is MNHNS, CDR2 SASEGT, per germline. V was trimmed by 6 bases and J by 5 bases, leaving 28 bases between them. The CDR3 spells CASSDLPLGLASGETQYF. CDR3 in DNA: TGTGCCAGCAGCGATCTCCCTCTAGGCCTAGCCTCGGGGGAGACCCAGTACTTC.

This clonotype showed up just a few times. This sequence joins TRBV29-1 and TRBJ2-4; D gene uncertain. The CDR3 sequence is 14 residues long. Trimming removed 0 bases at V and 3 bases at J, with 9 bases between. CDR1 and CDR2 from the germline V gene are SQVTM and ANQGSEA. The CDR3 DNA reads as TGCAGCGTTGAAGATTGGCATGTCAAAAACATTCAGTACTTC. This gives the protein CSVEDWHVKNIQYF.

The chain combines TRBV4-3 with TRBJ2-1; D is possibly TRBD2 (7 bases). CDR1 is LGHNA, CDR2 YSLEER, per germline. The CDR3 extends over 18 amino acids. V was cut by 4 bases and J by 1 base, with 20 bases left in between. CDR3 amino acids: CASSRTAAGLVSYNEQFF. In DNA form, the CDR3 reads TGCGCCAGCAGCCGGACAGCCGCTGGACTAGTGTCCTACAATGAGCAGTTCTTC.

This clonotype was recorded a few times. In nucleotides, the CDR3 is TGCGCCAGCAGCCACCAGACAGCCGCAGACACTGAAGCTTTCTTT. Translated: CASSHQTAADTEAFF. The J gene is TRBJ1-1, the V gene TRBV4-3; D is possibly TRBD1 (5 bases). Trimming took 3 bases from V and 3 from J, leaving 14 bases between them. The CDR3 spans 15 residues. Germline V gene sequence: CDR1 LGHNA, CDR2 YSLEER.

The chain uses TRBV25-1 and TRBJ1-2; D is unclear. The CDR3 length is 13 residues. The germline CDR1 and CDR2 sequences are MGHDK and SYGVNS. V was pared by 3 bases and J by 4 bases, with 9 bases between. CDR3 sequence (DNA): TGTGCCAGCAGTGACAGTACATTCTATGGCTACACCTTC. It codes for CASSDSTFYGYTF.

In its sample, this clonotype was seen many times. The J gene is TRBJ2-7, the V gene TRBV12-3 or TRBV12-4; tentatively, D is TRBD2 (6 bases). V was pared by 5 bases and J by 0 bases, with 17 bases between. This CDR3 has 16 residues. The CDR3 DNA reads TGTGCCAGCAGTCGATCTCGGGGACTCAACTCCTACGAGCAGTACTTC. This translates into CASSRSRGLNSYEQYF.

This clonotype was recorded a few times. V usage is TRBV7-2 and J usage is TRBJ2-5, with TRBD2 matching over 11 bases. Germline CDR1 SGHTA, CDR2 FQGNSA. This CDR3 is 15 amino acids long. Trimming removed 6 bases from V and 5 bases from J; junction bases left unmatched: 8. The CDR3 bases are TGTGCCAGCAGTAAACTAGCGGGGGTACCGGAGACCCAGTACTTC. Residues: CASSKLAGVPETQYF.

This clonotype occurred many times. J is TRBJ2-7 and V is TRBV7-2; D is unclear. Trimming shortened V by 1 base and J by 1 base, and 11 bases separated the two germline ends. This CDR3 has 15 residues. Germline CDR1 SGHTA, CDR2 FQGNSA. The CDR3 here is CASSLGGGLSYEQYF. The CDR3, as DNA: TGTGCCAGCAGCTTAGGAGGCGGTTTGTCCTACGAGCAGTACTTC.

The rearrangement uses TRBV29-1 and TRBJ1-2; D uncertain. Germline V gene lookup returns CDR1 SQVTM and CDR2 ANQGSEA. Trimming took off 3 bases at V and 0 bases at J, with 2 bases between the two ends. CDR3 size: 11 residues. This chain's CDR3 is CSVDANYGYTF. In DNA, the CDR3 is TGCAGCGTTGATGCTAACTATGGCTACACCTTC.

The rearrangement links TRBV6-1 to TRBJ2-2; D is possibly TRBD2 (5 bases). The V end was cut by 5 bases, the J end by 1 base, with 8 bases between. CDR1 and CDR2 (germline): MNHNS, SASEGT. CDR3 size: 14 residues. CDR3 nucleotides: TGTGCCAGCAGTCTAGCCGTGAACACCGGGGAGCTGTTTTTT. The encoded protein is CASSLAVNTGELFF.

This clonotype was counted many times. This sequence joins TRBV5-1 and TRBJ1-2; 9 nucleotides agree with TRBD1. CDR1 is SGHRS, CDR2 YFSETQ, per germline. The CDR3 is made up of 17 amino acids. V lost 4 bases, J lost 3 bases, and 13 bases stayed unmatched. The CDR3 coding sequence is TGCGCCAGCAGCGCACCCGGGACAGGGCAGGTCGACTATGGCTACACCTTC. This codes for CASSAPGTGQVDYGYTF.

The table lists this clonotype with many counts. The chain combines TRBV6-5 with TRBJ2-1; possibly TRBD2 for D (6 bases). CDR1 and CDR2 (germline): MNHEY, SVGAGI. The CDR3 is 11 amino acids. V was pared by 4 bases and J by 9 bases, with 7 bases between. CDR3 sequence: CASSSGGEQFF. The CDR3 nucleotides read TGTGCCAGCAGTTCCGGGGGTGAGCAGTTCTTC.

This clonotype has more than one count but fewer than ten. J is TRBJ2-1 and V is TRBV18; 7 bases map to TRBD2. This CDR3 comprises 15 residues. Germline V gene sequence: CDR1 KGHSH, CDR2 LQKENI. Germline trimming cut 1 base from V and 3 bases from J; bases unmatched to any gene: 3. Here the CDR3 DNA reads TGTGCCAGCTCACCACGTGGCGGGGGCTACAATGAGCAGTTCTTC. Translated, it gives CASSPRGGGYNEQFF.

This clonotype was observed at least ten times. The V call is TRBV10-3, the J call TRBJ2-1, with TRBD1 as a possible D gene (5 bases). The V end lost 1 base, the J end lost 3 bases, and 7 bases lay between the germline ends. Per germline, CDR1 ENHRY and CDR2 SYGVKD. The CDR3 length is 14 residues. CDR3 nucleotides: TGTGCCATCAGTGAGTGGCAGGGCTACAATGAGCAGTTCTTC. This gives the protein CAISEWQGYNEQFF.

The chain has TRBV25-1 and TRBJ2-5, with TRBD1 identical over 8 bases. The V gene end was trimmed by 0 bases and the J gene end by 5 bases; junction bases not matched to a gene: 17. Germline lookup yields CDR1 MGHDK and CDR2 SYGVNS. The CDR3 has 19 amino acids. The CDR3: CASSEYRGLDRVSYETQYF. In nucleotides, the CDR3 is TGTGCCAGCAGTGAATATAGGGGGTTGGACAGGGTGTCGTACGAGACCCAGTACTTC.

The chain combines TRBV18 with TRBJ1-1; 7 nucleotides line up with TRBD1. This CDR3 comprises 13 residues. V shed 3 bases and J 4 bases; nucleotides not matched to a gene: 2. CDR1 KGHSH and CDR2 LQKENI come from the germline V gene. In DNA, the CDR3 is TGTGCCAGCTCACCCGAGGGGGCCACTGAAGCTTTCTTT. Translating gives CASSPEGATEAFF. The full variable domain, rest sourced from reference TRBV18 and TRBJ1-1, is NAGVMQNPRHLVRRRGQEARLRCSPMKGHSHVYWYRQLPEEGLKFMVYLQKENIIDESGMPKERFSAEFPKEGPSILRIQQVVRGDSAAYFCASSPEGATEAFFGQGTRLTVV.

As to this clonotype: Since a much larger clone is just one base distant, this may be a read error. This rearrangement joins TRBV20-1 to TRBJ2-1; 13 bases map to TRBD2. The CDR3 has 14 residues. The J segment lost 7 bases and the V segment lost 6 bases, leaving 6 bases of the junction unmatched. Germline V gives CDR1 DFQATT, CDR2 SNEGSKA (reference sequence). CDR3 sequence reads: CSAKGLAGCNEQFF. The CDR3 coding sequence is TGCAGTGCCAAGGGACTAGCGGGGTGTAATGAGCAGTTCTTC.

This chain joins TRBV10-3 and TRBJ2-5; 7 nucleotides line up with TRBD2. CDR3 length: 14 residues. V was pared by 5 bases and J by 5 bases, with 8 bases of the junction left unmatched. CDR1 ENHRY and CDR2 SYGVKD come from the germline V gene. CDR3 sequence: CAISIAGRGETQYF. CDR3 nucleotides: TGTGCCATCAGTATTGCAGGGAGGGGCGAGACCCAGTACTTC.

The chain joins TRBV5-1 to TRBJ2-1; D unclear. With 7 bases removed from V and 0 bases from J, the gap between germline ends came to 5 bases. Germline V gives CDR1 SGHRS, CDR2 YFSETQ. The CDR3 has 12 residues. Written as DNA, the CDR3 is TGCGCCAGCCACGTCTCCTACAATGAGCAGTTCTTC. It is translated as CASHVSYNEQFF.

This clonotype was seen a few times. The chain couples TRBV6-1 to TRBJ2-2; D perhaps matches TRBD1 (6 bases). Germline CDR1 MNHNS, CDR2 SASEGT. The CDR3 loop spans 15 amino acids. Trimming took off 6 bases at V and 9 bases at J, with 20 bases between the two ends. The DNA for the CDR3 is TGTGCCAGCAGCATAGTGGGACAAGGCCACCGGGAGCTGTTTTTT. It translates to CASSIVGQGHRELFF.